This TCR beta chain was identified in a study of regulatory T cells in long-lasting Graves disease (dated by TCRdb to the early 2020s). With respect to the entire study: In the newly diagnosed Graves' disease group, patients had been taking antithyroid drugs for less than 3 months. This study used TCR sequencing and RNA sequencing of peripheral blood to compare persistent Graves' disease patients against newly diagnosed Graves' disease patients. The study took place in China and was registered as a clinical trial. A total of 33 samples underwent TCR sequencing: around 13 from persistent and roughly 20 from newly diagnosed Graves' disease patients. General conclusions and limits of the study: Only the TCR beta chain was sequenced and analyzed. A larger number of public clonotypes was shared among persistent patients (more than 2,500) than among newly diagnosed patients (about 990). The authors noted that the small sample size was a limitation that may lower accuracy. Persistent Graves' disease patients showed lower TCR Shannon entropy and fewer highly expanded clones than newly diagnosed patients, suggesting clonal expansion. Peripheral blood alone was examined, since thyroid tissue, which constituted the primary lesion, could not be accessed. TRBV28, TRBJ1-2 and TRBJ2-5 were preferentially used in persistent disease, while TRBV20-1 and TRBJ2-1 were favored in newly diagnosed disease.

The CDR3 contains 13 residues, cysteine and phenylalanine counted. The read is trimmed to its CDR3 DNA, 39 bases read in frame from base 1. V trim: 4 bases; J trim: 5 bases; unmatched bases: 6. The germline V gene gives CDR1 as SQVTM and CDR2 as ANQGSEA. Libraries came from multiplex PCR. Sequencing instrument: Illumina HiSeq 4000. CDR3 regions were amplified by Arm-PCR with iRepertoire HTBI primers to construct TCR beta libraries. Before sequencing, the PCR products went through gel purification. The paper's data handling went like this. Across samples, 62 TRBV and approximately 15 TRBJ segments were identified and used for gene usage analysis of CDR3 amino acid clonotypes. Filtered high-quality paired reads were merged into contigs using COPE and FqMerger. Contigs were aligned with BLAST to IMGT TRBV, TRBD and TRBJ reference genes, and CDR3 was defined per IMGT. Any clonotype with a frequency above 0.1% was counted as a highly expanded clone. Shannon entropy was used to measure repertoire diversity, and the Gini coefficient was used to measure V-J evenness. A clonotype was considered public if more than one individual shared it. Through fastp at Q25 and MiXCR, TCRdb rebuilt clones from the public reads, retaining in-frame beta chains. Duplicate CDR3 protein sequences are folded into a single record with the most common DNA and genes. The V and J calls were determined by TCRdb, not by the authors. This sample lists about 460,000 distinct CDR3 sequences; approximately 14% were detected once. The biggest ten clones account for roughly 18% of the sample.

With regard to this clonotype: Which antigen it targets is not known. Base qualities are missing; no much larger clone stands one base away.

This specimen's time point label, interpreted: newly diagnosed GD, antithyroid drugs for less than 3 months. RNA was extracted from PBMCs in TRIzol for both TCR sequencing and RNA sequencing. Graves' disease was diagnosed according to American Thyroid Association guidelines. The patients came from an endocrinology department in Xi'an, China. Each patient gave approximately 10 milliliters of peripheral blood, collected in an EDTA anticoagulant tube. Ficoll Paque Plus density gradient separation was used to isolate PBMCs, and no additional T cell sorting was done. An Agilent 2100 Bioanalyzer and agarose gel were used to assess RNA quality, and a NanoDrop 2000 was used to measure RNA concentration. These same data were also listed under a study on T cells in Graves' hyperthyroidism and ophthalmopathy. That second report states: A patient counted as having stable Graves' hyperthyroidism if no progression to ophthalmopathy occurred over 18 months of follow-up. Hyperthyroidism patients were aged 18 to 65 years and newly diagnosed, with disease duration of less than 2 months. Patients with uncontrolled infections, other autoimmune diseases, pregnancy or lactation were excluded. Diagnoses relied on clinical symptoms, serum thyroxine and TRAb, thyroid ultrasound and orbital computed tomography. The TCR CDR3 was subjected to a first round of RT-PCR using the HTBI primer set and the Qiagen OneStep RT-PCR kit. Most expanded thyroid clonotypes (frequency above 0.001) were also detected in blood, a finding suggesting that blood repertoires may reflect thyroid immune responses. A model built on a 13 V-J signature distinguished ophthalmopathy from stable hyperthyroidism, reaching about 88% sensitivity and around 82% specificity in cross-validation and 80%/75% in testing. During validation, the model predicted progression to ophthalmopathy a median of approximately 6.5 months ahead of onset, with almost 71% sensitivity and about 75% specificity. TCR V-J signatures able to tell the groups apart were searched for in a discovery cohort of 90 to 100 patients, of whom fewer than 45 had Graves' ophthalmopathy and under 65 had stable Graves' hyperthyroidism. An independent validation cohort of 18 to 20 hyperthyroidism patients and about 15 patients who later progressed to ophthalmopathy tested prospective prediction of ophthalmopathy. For training and testing, the 100 or so patients in the discovery cohort were randomly divided in a 7:3 ratio. In addition, the study compared T-cell repertoires in thyroid tissue and in blood from five to seven Graves' hyperthyroidism patients. After blood sampling, hyperthyroidism patients were treated with methimazole at a starting dose of 30 mg daily, and ophthalmopathy patients were treated with high-dose intravenous methylprednisolone. Libraries were constructed in a second round of multiplex PCR, after which size selection and purification were carried out. Paired-end sequencing of the libraries was performed with 100 bp reads on an Illumina HiSeq2000. SOAPnuke was used to process the raw data, removing reads that contained adapters or uncalled bases, had a mean Phred below 15, or lacked an exact match to the constant primer or identifier. COPE v1.2.5 was used to merge the high-quality paired reads, and each unique nucleotide sequence was defined as a clonotype. Clonotypes were aligned to IMGT TRBV, TRBD and TRBJ reference segments using MiTCR v1.1. Analysis was restricted to V-J combinations with a frequency above 0.0001, which covered approximately 99% of repertoires. The TCS score was defined as F50 (clonal expansion) divided by E x V (chaos), with BLOSUM62-based TCRdist calculated between CDR3 peptides within each V-J. Welch's t-statistics and random forest reduced 500 to 650 V-J features to about 12, which were used in a naive Bayes classifier (R e1071). Sample size was not statistically predetermined, and investigators were not blinded to group allocation. The paper describes TCR Vbeta CDR3 sequencing of 135 peripheral blood samples, made up of 43 ophthalmopathy patients, roughly 75 hyperthyroidism patients and approximately 17 progressor patients.

The chain links TRBV29-1 with TRBJ2-3, and TRBD1 aligns with 7 junction nucleotides. The sequence was obtained from a woman aged 50 to 60 with Graves disease. Donor details come from another sample of the same person, matched by shared clones. Sequences were derived from peripheral blood mononuclear cells (PBMCs), sampled at new diagnosis, from a patient treated with antithyroid drugs. The sequence in DNA is TGCAGCGTTGGAGGGGGCCCATTAGATACGCAGTATTTT. Its translation reads: CSVGGGPLDTQYF.